This is a list of T cell receptor beta chains from one sample in a study of early T cells in non-severe SARS-CoV-2 infection. Each CDR3 protein is one row after TCRdb ran MiXCR on the 5' RACE reads. Here the sample spans 27,000 or so distinct CDR3 sequences, roughly 4.4% being singletons. Sample: whole blood. These receptors all come from an adult who was a healthcare worker with PCR-confirmed SARS-CoV-2 infection or an uninfected control (not recorded which). CDR3s include the opening cysteine and the closing phenylalanine or tryptophan.

V	J	CDR3
TRBV24-1	TRBJ2-3	CATSDFLAASTDTQYF
TRBV18	TRBJ2-1	CASSLLYGTGGNNEQFF
TRBV7-8	TRBJ2-7	CASILGQGAFYEQYF
TRBV7-2	TRBJ1-2	CASSNNGYTF
TRBV4-2	TRBJ2-7	CASSQESAGVAYEQYF
TRBV3-1	TRBJ2-5	CASSQEGQGRETQYF
TRBV20-1	TRBJ2-3	CSASSGLGTQYF
TRBV13	TRBJ2-1	CASSSQTDLAGPNNEQFF
TRBV13	TRBJ2-1	CASSSGLAGVNEQFF
TRBV12-3/TRBV12-4	TRBJ2-3	CASSPTETRGTDTQYF
TRBV3-1	TRBJ1-1	CASSQRVNTEAFF
TRBV28	TRBJ2-3	CASSPTVTGGFTDTQYF
TRBV27	TRBJ2-5	CASSSPGTSGNYYQETQYF
TRBV12-3/TRBV12-4	TRBJ2-1	CASSRRLAPSDEQFF
TRBV19	TRBJ2-4	CASSISVTGNIQYF
TRBV19	TRBJ1-2	CASSIGRTPNYGYTF
TRBV7-3	TRBJ1-1	CASSLSGKDEAFF
TRBV11-3	TRBJ2-1	CASSTRDRDNEQFF
TRBV4-1	TRBJ2-2	CASSQDLGGPDYTGELFF
TRBV11-2	TRBJ2-1	CASRVDSSYNEQFF
TRBV29-1	TRBJ2-4	CSLGRKGWAKNIQYF
TRBV11-3	TRBJ2-3	CASSFGDFPTQYF
TRBV29-1	TRBJ1-2	CSASKTRQIFYGYTF
TRBV20-1	TRBJ2-3	CSARDPEATDTQYF
TRBV7-2	TRBJ2-1	CASSLGLAHEQFF
TRBV11-2	TRBJ1-1	CASSSGGFSEAFF